A selection of T cell receptor beta chains follows, all from one sample in a study of blood T cell repertoires in COVID-19. Profiled with immunoSEQ multiplex PCR; TCRdb holds only in-frame clones, not every one. There are about 330,000 clones in the sample; over 75% occur only once, and approximately 4% lies in the top ten. Specimen: peripheral blood. These receptors came from a woman aged 50 to 65 with active or convalescent COVID-19. Each CDR3 is given with its conserved first and last residue. The D gene is left open where the match is weak. Not every row has a clone size; where given, it reads once, few, many or a size class.

j_call	d_call	clone_size	v_call	cdr3_aa	cdr3_nt
TRBJ1-1	TRBD1	NA	TRBV18	CASSIGTGGEAFF	TGTGCCAGCTCAATTGGGACAGGGGGCGAAGCTTTCTTT
TRBJ1-5	NA	NA	TRBV28	CASSLARINPTANQPQHF	TGTGCCAGCAGTTTAGCTAGGATTAATCCGACAGCAAATCAGCCCCAGCATTTT
TRBJ1-5	NA	once	TRBV4-1	CASSPQQGQPQHF	TGCGCCAGCAGCCCTCAACAGGGACAGCCCCAGCATTTT
TRBJ1-1	TRBD1	NA	TRBV4-1	CASSQGRGATEAFF	TGCGCCAGCAGCCAAGGCAGGGGGGCCACTGAAGCTTTCTTT
TRBJ2-1	TRBD2	NA	TRBV9	CASSVSGGTYSYNEQFF	TGTGCCAGCAGCGTGTCCGGGGGGACTTACTCCTACAATGAGCAGTTCTTC
TRBJ2-1	TRBD2	NA	TRBV15	CATSRSGGSTYNEQFF	TGTGCCACCAGCAGAAGCGGGGGTTCTACCTACAATGAGCAGTTCTTC
TRBJ2-3	TRBD2	NA	TRBV6-4	CASSALPAGGTDTQYF	TGTGCCAGCAGTGCCCTTCCGGCGGGGGGAACAGATACGCAGTATTTT
TRBJ1-1	NA	NA	TRBV6-5	CASRVTVNTEAFF	TGTGCCAGCAGGGTGACAGTCAACACTGAAGCTTTCTTT
TRBJ2-3	TRBD1	NA	TRBV5-1	CASSRTTGQGVGGAATDTQYF	TGCGCCAGCAGCCGAACAACTGGACAGGGGGTAGGGGGAGCGGCCACAGATACGCAGTATTTT
TRBJ1-2	TRBD1	NA	TRBV7-2	CASTSDRGSNYGYTF	TGTGCCAGCACCTCGGACAGGGGGTCTAACTATGGCTACACCTTC
TRBJ1-6	NA	NA	TRBV2	CASSESPLETQYNSPLHF	TGTGCCAGCAGTGAATCTCCACTCGAAACCCAATATAATTCACCCCTCCACTTT
TRBJ2-3	NA	NA	TRBV28	CASSLWGTWGTDTQYF	TGTGCCAGCAGTTTATGGGGGACTTGGGGCACAGATACGCAGTATTTT
TRBJ1-1	TRBD1	NA	TRBV27	CASSPRTGTTEAFF	TGTGCCAGCAGTCCCCGGACAGGAACGACTGAAGCTTTCTTT
TRBJ1-2	TRBD1	NA	TRBV4-1	CASSSPAGQGPYGYTF	TGCGCCAGCAGCTCCCCGGCGGGACAGGGGCCCTATGGCTACACCTTC
TRBJ2-7	TRBD1	NA	TRBV7-2	CASSEMGTESSYEQYF	TGTGCCAGCAGCGAAATGGGGACAGAGAGCTCCTACGAGCAGTACTTC
TRBJ2-7	TRBD1	NA	TRBV6-5	CASVGAGGTYEQYF	TGTGCCAGCGTCGGGGCAGGGGGAACCTACGAGCAGTACTTC
TRBJ2-7	NA	NA	TRBV3-1/TRBV3-2	CASSQGPGTLVYEQYF	TGTGCCAGCAGCCAAGGTCCCGGGACACTAGTCTACGAGCAGTACTTC